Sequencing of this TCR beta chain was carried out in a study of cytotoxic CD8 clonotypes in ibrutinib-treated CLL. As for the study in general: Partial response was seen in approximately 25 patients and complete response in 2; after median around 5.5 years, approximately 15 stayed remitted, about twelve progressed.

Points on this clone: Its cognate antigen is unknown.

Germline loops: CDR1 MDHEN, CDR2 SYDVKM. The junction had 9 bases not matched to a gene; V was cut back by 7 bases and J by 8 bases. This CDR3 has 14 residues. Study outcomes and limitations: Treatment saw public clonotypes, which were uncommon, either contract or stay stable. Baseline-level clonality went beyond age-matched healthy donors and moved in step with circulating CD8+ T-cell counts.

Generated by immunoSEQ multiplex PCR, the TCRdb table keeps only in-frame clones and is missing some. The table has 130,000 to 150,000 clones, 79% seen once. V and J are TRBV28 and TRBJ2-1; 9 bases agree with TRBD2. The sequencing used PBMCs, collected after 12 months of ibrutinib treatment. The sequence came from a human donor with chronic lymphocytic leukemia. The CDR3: CASISLAGIYEQFF. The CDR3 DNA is TGTGCCAGCATAAGCCTAGCGGGAATCTATGAGCAGTTCTTC.